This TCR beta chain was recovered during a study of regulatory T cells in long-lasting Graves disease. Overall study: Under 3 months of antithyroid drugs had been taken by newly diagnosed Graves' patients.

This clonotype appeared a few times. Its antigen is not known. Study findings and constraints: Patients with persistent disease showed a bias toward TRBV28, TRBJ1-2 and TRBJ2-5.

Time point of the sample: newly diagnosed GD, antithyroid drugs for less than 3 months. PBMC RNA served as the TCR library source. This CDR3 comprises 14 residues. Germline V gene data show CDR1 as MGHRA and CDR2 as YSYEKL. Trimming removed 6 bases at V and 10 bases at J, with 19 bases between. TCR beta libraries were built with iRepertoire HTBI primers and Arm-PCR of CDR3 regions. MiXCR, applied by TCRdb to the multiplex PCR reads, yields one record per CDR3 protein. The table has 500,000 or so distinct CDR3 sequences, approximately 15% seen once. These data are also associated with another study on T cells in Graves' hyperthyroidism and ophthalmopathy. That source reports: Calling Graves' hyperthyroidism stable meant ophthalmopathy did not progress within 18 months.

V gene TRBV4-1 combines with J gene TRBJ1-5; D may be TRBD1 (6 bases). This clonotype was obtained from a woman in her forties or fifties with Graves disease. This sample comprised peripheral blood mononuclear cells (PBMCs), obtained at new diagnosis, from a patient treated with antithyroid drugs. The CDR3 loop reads CASSREGGFNPQHF. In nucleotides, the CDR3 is TGCGCCAGCAGTAGAGAAGGGGGGTTCAATCCCCAGCATTTT.